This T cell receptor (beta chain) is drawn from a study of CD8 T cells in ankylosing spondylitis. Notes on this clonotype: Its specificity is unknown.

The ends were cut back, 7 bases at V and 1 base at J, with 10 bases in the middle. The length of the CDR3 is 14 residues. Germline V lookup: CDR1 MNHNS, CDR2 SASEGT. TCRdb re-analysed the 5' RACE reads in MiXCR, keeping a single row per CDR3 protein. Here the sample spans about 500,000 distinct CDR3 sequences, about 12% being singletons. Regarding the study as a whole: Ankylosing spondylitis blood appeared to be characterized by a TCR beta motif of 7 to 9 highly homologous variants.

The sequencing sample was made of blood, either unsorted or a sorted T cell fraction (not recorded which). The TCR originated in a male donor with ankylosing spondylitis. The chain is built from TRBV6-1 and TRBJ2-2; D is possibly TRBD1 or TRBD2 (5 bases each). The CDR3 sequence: CASTRDGNTGELFF. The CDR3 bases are TGTGCCAGCACAAGGGACGGGAACACCGGGGAGCTGTTTTTT.